This T cell receptor beta chain was identified in a study of T cell responses to AZD1222 COVID-19 vaccine. Assay: immunoSEQ multiplex PCR; the TCRdb copy retains only in-frame clones and omits some. The sample has more than 100,000 clones, about nine tenths seen once. Points from the study as a whole: Increases in Spike-specific TCR breadth and depth were seen after two AZD1222 doses. None of the repertoires were sampled until the peak T cell response had passed. Baseline seropositives among AZD1222 recipients totaled only five to seven.

About this clone itself: Antigen: not known.

Per the germline V gene, CDR1 is SGHTA and CDR2 is FQGNSA. The CDR3 length is 18 residues. The V end lost 1 base, the J end lost 0 bases, and 18 bases lay between the germline ends. The sequence derives from an adult who received the AZD1222 COVID-19 vaccine. Sequenced here: peripheral blood, sampled 28 days after the second AZD1222 dose. The V gene is TRBV7-2, the J gene TRBJ1-2; a possible D gene is TRBD1 (5 bases). In DNA, the CDR3 is TGTGCCAGCAGCTTAGGGGGGGGACGGTGGCTAGCTAACTATGGCTACACCTTC. Translation gives CASSLGGGRWLANYGYTF.